Each of the 5 T cell receptor beta chains below was sequenced from the same sample in a study of T cell changes during pregnancy in multiple sclerosis. Repertoires were generated with immunoSEQ multiplex PCR, while TCRdb's copy carries only in-frame clones and drops some. The sample gives about 44,000 clones, under 95% of which show up once; over 0.45% is in the top ten. The sample in question was CD4+ T cells from peripheral blood mononuclear cells, obtained in the third trimester of pregnancy. These receptors all stem from a female donor with multiple sclerosis, enrolled in a pregnancy study.

The chain employs TRBV2 and TRBJ1-1; D possibly corresponds to TRBD1 (6 bases). The CDR3 spans 15 residues. V shed 11 bases and J shed 0 bases, with 19 bases lying between them. Germline lookup yields CDR1 SNHLY and CDR2 FYNNEI. In DNA form, the CDR3 reads TGTGCCGGCCGCAGCGGGACACCCATGAACACTGAAGCTTTCTTT. It is translated as CAGRSGTPMNTEAFF.

In nucleotides, the CDR3 is TGTGCCAGCGACCAGGGAACTGAGACCCAGTACTTC. Translated: CASDQGTETQYF. The genes are TRBV11-3 and TRBJ2-5; D might be TRBD1 (5 bases). The V and J ends lost 8 bases and 5 bases respectively, with 12 bases between them. This CDR3 has 12 amino acids. Germline lookup yields CDR1 SGHNT and CDR2 YENEEA. Full variable domain (remainder filled in from reference TRBV11-3 and TRBJ2-5): EAGVVQSPRYKIIEKKQPVAFWCNPISGHNTLYWYLQNLGQGPELLIRYENEEAVDDSQLPKDRFSAERLKGVDSTLKIQPAELGDSAVYLCASDQGTETQYFGPGTRLLVL.

The gene calls are TRBV7-9 and TRBJ2-4; 7 nucleotides line up with TRBD1. CDR3 size: 17 residues. Germline values: CDR1 SEHNR, CDR2 FQNEAQ (reference sequence). The trim removed 2 bases at V and 4 bases at J, leaving 11 bases unmatched. The CDR3 here is CASSLNPGGPGKNIQYF. Here the CDR3 DNA reads TGTGCCAGCAGCTTAAACCCAGGGGGACCGGGGAAAAACATTCAGTACTTC.

This clone was found once. V gene TRBV11-2 combines with J gene TRBJ2-2, with 7 bases that match TRBD2. The CDR3 is 16 residues long. V was pared by 2 bases and J by 7 bases, with 10 bases of the junction left unmatched. Germline V gives CDR1 SGHAT, CDR2 FQNNGV. CDR3 bases: TGTGCCAGCAGCTTATTCACGGGGGGATTGAGCGGGGAGCTGTTTTTT. Encoded protein: CASSLFTGGLSGELFF.

The V and J genes are TRBV5-6 and TRBJ2-3; 9 bases agree with TRBD2. The length of the CDR3 is 16 residues. Germline V gene sequence: CDR1 SGHDT, CDR2 YYEEEE. V gave up 3 bases and J gave up 3 bases; unmatched junction bases: 8. CDR3 DNA sequence: TGTGCCAGCAGCTCCACCGGGACTAGCAGGACAGATACGCAGTATTTT. Its protein product is CASSSTGTSRTDTQYF.